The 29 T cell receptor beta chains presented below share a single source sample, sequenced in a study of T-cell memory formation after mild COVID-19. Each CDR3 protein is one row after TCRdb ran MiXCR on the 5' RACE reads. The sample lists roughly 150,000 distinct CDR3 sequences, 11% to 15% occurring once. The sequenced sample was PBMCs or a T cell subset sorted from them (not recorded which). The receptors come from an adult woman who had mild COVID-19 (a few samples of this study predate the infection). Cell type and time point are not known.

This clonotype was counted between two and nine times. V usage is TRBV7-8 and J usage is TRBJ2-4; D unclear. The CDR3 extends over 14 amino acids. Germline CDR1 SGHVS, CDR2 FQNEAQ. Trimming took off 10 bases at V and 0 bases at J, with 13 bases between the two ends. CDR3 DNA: TGTGCCACCTCGGACGGCCTAGCCAAAAACATTCAGTACTTC. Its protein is CATSDGLAKNIQYF.

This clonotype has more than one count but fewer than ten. CDR3 DNA: TGCGCCAGCAGCCAAGGGGCAGGGCTCATGAACACTGAAGCTTTCTTT. Its protein product is CASSQGAGLMNTEAFF. V usage is TRBV4-1 and J usage is TRBJ1-1; possibly TRBD1 for D (5 bases). This CDR3 has 16 amino acids. CDR1 and CDR2 from the germline V gene are MGHRA and YSYEKL. V lost 1 base, J lost 0 bases, and 12 bases lay in between.

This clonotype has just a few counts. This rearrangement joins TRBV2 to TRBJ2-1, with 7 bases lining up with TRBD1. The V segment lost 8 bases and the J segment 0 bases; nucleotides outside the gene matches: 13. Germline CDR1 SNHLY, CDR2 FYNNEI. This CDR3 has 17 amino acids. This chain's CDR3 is CASPKGGIFSSYNEQFF. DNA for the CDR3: TGTGCCAGCCCAAAAGGGGGCATCTTCAGCTCCTACAATGAGCAGTTCTTC.

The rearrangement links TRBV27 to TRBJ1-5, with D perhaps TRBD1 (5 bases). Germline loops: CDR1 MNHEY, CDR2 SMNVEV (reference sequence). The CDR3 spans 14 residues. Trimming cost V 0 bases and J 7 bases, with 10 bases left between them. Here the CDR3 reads CASSLSGGVQPQHF. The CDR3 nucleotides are TGTGCCAGCAGTTTATCGGGGGGGGTCCAGCCCCAGCATTTT.

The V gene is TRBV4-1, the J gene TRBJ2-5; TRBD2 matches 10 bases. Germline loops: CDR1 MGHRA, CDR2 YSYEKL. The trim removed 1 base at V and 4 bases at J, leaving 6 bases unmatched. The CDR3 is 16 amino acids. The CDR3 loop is CASSQVSGGIGETQYF. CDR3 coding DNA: TGCGCCAGCAGCCAAGTTAGCGGGGGGATCGGAGAGACCCAGTACTTC.

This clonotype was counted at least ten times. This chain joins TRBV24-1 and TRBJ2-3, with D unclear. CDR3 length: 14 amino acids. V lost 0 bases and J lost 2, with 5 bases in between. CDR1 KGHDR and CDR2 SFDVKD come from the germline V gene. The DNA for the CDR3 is TGTGCCACCAGTGATTTGGGCTTCACAGATACGCAGTATTTT. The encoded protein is CATSDLGFTDTQYF.

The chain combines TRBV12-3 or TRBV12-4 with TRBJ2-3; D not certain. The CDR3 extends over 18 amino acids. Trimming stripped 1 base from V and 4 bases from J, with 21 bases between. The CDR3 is CASSLGAARSLPPDTQYF. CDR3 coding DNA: TGTGCCAGCAGTTTAGGTGCGGCGCGATCCCTCCCCCCAGATACGCAGTATTTT.

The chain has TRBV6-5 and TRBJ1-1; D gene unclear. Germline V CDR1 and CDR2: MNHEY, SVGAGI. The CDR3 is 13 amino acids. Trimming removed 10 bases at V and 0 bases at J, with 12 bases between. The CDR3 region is CATALWMNTEAFF. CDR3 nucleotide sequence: TGTGCCACAGCCTTGTGGATGAACACTGAAGCTTTCTTT.

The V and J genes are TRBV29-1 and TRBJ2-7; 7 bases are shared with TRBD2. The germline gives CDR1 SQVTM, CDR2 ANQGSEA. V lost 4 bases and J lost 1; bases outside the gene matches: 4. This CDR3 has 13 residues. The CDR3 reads CSVVQRGSYEQYF. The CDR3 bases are TGCAGCGTTGTGCAGCGGGGTTCCTACGAGCAGTACTTC.

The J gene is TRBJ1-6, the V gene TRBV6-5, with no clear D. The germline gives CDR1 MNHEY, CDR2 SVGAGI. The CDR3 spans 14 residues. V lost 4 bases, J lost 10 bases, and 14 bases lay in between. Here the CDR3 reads CASSSLVGESPLHF. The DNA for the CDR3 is TGTGCCAGCAGTTCACTCGTGGGAGAATCACCCCTCCACTTT.

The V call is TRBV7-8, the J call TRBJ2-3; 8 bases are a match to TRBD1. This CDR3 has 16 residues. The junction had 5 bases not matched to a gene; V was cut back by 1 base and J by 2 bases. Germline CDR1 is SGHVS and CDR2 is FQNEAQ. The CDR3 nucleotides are TGTGCCAGCAGCTTAGTTTCCAGGGGGCTCACAGATACGCAGTATTTT. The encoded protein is CASSLVSRGLTDTQYF.

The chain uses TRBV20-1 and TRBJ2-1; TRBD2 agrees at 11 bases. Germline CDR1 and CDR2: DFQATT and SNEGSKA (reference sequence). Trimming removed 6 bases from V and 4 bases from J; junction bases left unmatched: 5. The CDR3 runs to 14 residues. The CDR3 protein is CSAGTSGGYNEQFF. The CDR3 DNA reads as TGCAGTGCGGGCACTAGCGGGGGTTACAATGAGCAGTTCTTC.

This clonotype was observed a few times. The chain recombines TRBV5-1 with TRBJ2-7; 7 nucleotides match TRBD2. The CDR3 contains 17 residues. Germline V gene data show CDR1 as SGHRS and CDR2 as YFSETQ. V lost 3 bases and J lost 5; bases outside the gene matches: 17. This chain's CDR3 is CASSWREGLAAWDEQYF. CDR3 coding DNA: TGCGCCAGCAGCTGGAGGGAGGGGTTAGCGGCTTGGGACGAGCAGTACTTC.

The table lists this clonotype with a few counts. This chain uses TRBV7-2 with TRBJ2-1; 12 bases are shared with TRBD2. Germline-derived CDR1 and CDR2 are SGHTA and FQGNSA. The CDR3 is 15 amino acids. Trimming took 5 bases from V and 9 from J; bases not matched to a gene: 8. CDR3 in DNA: TGTGCCAGCAGCCATGGGACTAGCGGGCTGGTTGAGCAGTTCTTC. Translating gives CASSHGTSGLVEQFF.

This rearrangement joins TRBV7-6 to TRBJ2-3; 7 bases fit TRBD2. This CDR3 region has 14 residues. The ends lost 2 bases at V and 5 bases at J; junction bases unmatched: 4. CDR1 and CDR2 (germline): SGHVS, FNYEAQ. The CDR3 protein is CASSLLSGIDTQYF. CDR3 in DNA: TGTGCCAGCAGCTTACTAAGCGGGATAGATACGCAGTATTTT.

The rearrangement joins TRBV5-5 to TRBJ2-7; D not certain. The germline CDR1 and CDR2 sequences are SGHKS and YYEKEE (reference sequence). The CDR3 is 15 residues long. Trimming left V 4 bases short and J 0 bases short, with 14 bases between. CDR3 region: CASSPVGSSSYEQYF. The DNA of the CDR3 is TGTGCCAGCAGCCCGGTAGGGTCGAGCTCCTACGAGCAGTACTTC.

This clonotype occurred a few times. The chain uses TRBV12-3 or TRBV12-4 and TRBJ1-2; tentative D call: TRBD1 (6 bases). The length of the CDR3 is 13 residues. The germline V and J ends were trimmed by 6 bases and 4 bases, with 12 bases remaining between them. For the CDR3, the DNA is TGTGCCAGCAGCCCCGACAGGATCTATGGCTACACCTTC. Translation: CASSPDRIYGYTF.

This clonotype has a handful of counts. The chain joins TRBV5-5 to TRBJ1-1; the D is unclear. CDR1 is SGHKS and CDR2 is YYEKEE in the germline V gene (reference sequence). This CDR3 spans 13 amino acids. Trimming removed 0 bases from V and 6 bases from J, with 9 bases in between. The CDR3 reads CASSLAGSPEAFF. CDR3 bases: TGTGCCAGCAGCTTGGCTGGGTCCCCTGAAGCTTTCTTT.

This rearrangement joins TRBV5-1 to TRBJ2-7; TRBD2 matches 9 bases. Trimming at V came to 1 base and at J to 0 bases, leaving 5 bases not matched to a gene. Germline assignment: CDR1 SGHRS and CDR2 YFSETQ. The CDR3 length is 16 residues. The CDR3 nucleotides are TGCGCCAGCAGCTTGTCGGCTAGCGGGACCTCCTACGAGCAGTACTTC. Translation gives CASSLSASGTSYEQYF.

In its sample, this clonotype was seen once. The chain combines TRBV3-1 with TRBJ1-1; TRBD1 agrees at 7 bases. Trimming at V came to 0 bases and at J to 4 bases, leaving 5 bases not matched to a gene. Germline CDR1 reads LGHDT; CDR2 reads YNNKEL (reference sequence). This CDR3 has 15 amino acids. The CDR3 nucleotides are TGTGCCAGCAGCCAAGATAGTCACAGGGGCACTGAAGCTTTCTTT. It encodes CASSQDSHRGTEAFF.

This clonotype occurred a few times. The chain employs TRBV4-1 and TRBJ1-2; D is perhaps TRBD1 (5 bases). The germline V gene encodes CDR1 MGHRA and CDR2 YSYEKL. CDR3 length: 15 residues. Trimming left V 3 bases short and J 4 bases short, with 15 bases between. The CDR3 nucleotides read TGCGCCAGCAGCCAGGTTTCAGGGAGTAGCTATGGCTACACCTTC. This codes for CASSQVSGSSYGYTF.

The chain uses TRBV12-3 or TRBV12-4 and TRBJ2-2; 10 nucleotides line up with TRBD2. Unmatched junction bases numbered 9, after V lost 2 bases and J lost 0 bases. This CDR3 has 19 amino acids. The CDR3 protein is CASSLLVLAGAPNTGELFF. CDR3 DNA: TGTGCCAGCAGTTTACTCGTTCTAGCGGGGGCTCCGAACACCGGGGAGCTGTTTTTT.

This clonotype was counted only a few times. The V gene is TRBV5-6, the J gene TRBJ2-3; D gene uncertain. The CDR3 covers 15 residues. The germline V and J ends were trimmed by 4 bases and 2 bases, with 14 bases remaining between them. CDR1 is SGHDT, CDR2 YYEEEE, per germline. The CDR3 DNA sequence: TGTGCCAGCAGCCCCGGACGGATTATCACAGATACGCAGTATTTT. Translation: CASSPGRIITDTQYF.

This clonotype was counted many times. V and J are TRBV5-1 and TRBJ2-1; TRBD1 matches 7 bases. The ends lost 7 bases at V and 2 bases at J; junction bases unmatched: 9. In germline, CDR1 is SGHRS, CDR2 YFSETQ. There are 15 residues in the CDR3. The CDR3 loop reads CASFQGGPAYNEQFF. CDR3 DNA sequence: TGCGCCAGCTTTCAAGGGGGCCCAGCCTACAATGAGCAGTTCTTC. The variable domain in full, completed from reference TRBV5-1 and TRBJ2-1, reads KAGVTQTPRYLIKTRGQQVTLSCSPISGHRSVSWYQQTPGQGLQFLFEYFSETQRNKGNFPGRFSGRQFSNSRSEMNVSTLELGDSALYLCASFQGGPAYNEQFFGPGTRLTVL.

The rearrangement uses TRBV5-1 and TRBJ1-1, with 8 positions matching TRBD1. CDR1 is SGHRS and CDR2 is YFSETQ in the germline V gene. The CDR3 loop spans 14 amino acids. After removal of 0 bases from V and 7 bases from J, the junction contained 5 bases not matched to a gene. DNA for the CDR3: TGCGCCAGCAGCTTGGGACGGGGACAGGATGAAGCTTTCTTT. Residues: CASSLGRGQDEAFF. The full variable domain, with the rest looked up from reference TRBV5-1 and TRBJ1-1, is KAGVTQTPRYLIKTRGQQVTLSCSPISGHRSVSWYQQTPGQGLQFLFEYFSETQRNKGNFPGRFSGRQFSNSRSEMNVSTLELGDSALYLCASSLGRGQDEAFFGQGTRLTVV.

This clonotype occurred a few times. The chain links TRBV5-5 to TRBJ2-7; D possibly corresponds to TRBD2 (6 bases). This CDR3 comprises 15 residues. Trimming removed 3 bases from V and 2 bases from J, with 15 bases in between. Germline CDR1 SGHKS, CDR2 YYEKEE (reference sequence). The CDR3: CASSYPGRETYEQYF. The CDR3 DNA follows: TGTGCCAGCAGCTACCCGGGACGGGAGACCTACGAGCAGTACTTC.

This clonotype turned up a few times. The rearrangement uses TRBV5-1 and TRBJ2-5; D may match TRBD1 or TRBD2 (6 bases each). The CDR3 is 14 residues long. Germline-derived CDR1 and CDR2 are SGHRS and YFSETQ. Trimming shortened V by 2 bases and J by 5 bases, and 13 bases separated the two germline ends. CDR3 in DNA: TGCGCCAGCAGCTTTAGGGGGGAGAGGGAGACCCAGTACTTC. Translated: CASSFRGERETQYF.

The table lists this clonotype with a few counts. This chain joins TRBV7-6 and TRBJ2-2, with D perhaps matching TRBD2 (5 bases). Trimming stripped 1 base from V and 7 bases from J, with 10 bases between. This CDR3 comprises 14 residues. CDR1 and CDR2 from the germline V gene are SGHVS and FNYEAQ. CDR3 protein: CASSLGGGGGELFF. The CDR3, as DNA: TGTGCCAGCAGCTTAGGCGGAGGCGGCGGGGAGCTGTTTTTT.

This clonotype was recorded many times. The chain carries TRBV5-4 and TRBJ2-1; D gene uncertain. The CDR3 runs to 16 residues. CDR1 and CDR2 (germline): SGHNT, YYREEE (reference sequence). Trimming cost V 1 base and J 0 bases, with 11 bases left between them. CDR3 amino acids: CASSLNAPSSYNEQFF. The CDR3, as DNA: TGTGCCAGCAGCTTGAACGCTCCTAGCTCCTACAATGAGCAGTTCTTC.